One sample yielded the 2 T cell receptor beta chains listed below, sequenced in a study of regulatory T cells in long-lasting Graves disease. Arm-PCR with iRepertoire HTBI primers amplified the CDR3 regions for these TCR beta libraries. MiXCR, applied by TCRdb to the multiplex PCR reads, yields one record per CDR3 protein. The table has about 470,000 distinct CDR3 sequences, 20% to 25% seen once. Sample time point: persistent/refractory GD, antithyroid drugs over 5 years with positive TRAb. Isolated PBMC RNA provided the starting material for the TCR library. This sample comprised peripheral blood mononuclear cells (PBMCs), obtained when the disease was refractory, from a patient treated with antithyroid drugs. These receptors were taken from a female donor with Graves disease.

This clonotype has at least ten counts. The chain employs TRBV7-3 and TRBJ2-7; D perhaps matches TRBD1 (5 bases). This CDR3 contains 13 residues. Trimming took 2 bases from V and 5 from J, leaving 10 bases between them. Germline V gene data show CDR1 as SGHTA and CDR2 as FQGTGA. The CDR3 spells CASSLPGSNEQYF. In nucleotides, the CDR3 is TGTGCCAGCAGCTTACCAGGGTCAAACGAGCAGTACTTC.

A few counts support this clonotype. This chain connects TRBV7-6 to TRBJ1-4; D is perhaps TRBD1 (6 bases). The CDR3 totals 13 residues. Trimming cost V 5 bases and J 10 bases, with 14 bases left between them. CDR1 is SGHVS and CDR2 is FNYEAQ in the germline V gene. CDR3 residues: CASSPRGGGKLFF. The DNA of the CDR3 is TGTGCCAGCAGCCCCCGAGGGGGAGGAAAACTGTTTTTT.